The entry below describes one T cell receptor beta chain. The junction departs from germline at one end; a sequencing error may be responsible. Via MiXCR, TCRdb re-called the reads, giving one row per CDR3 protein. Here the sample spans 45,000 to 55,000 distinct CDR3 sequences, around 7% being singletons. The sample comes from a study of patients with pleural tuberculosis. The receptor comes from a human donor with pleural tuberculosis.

CDR3 amino acids: CVTSDLTENTEAFF. Here the CDR3 DNA reads TGTGTCACCAGTGATTTGACTGAGAACACTGAAGCCTTCTTT. J is TRBJ1-1 and V is TRBV24-1, with D uncertain. The CDR3 is 14 amino acids. CDR1 and CDR2 (germline): KGHDR, SFDVKD.